Here is one T cell receptor (beta chain) with its context. The sample is drawn from a study of T cell changes during pregnancy in multiple sclerosis. Libraries were prepared by immunoSEQ multiplex PCR; TCRdb keeps only in-frame clonotypes and omits some of them. Seen here are tens of thousands of clones, around nine tenths observed once, and the top ten hold 0.7% to 0.85%. V lost 9 bases, J lost 2 bases, and 5 bases stayed unmatched. The germline V gene has CDR1 LNHDA and CDR2 SQIVND (reference sequence). The CDR3 length is 13 residues. The source of this sequence is a female donor in good health, enrolled as a control in a pregnancy study. The material sequenced was CD4+ T cells from peripheral blood mononuclear cells, taken in the first trimester of pregnancy. J is TRBJ1-2 and V is TRBV19; TRBD1 matches at 8 bases. The CDR3 nucleotides read TGTGCCAGCGCAAGGACAGGGAACTATGGCTACACCTTC. It yields the protein CASARTGNYGYTF.